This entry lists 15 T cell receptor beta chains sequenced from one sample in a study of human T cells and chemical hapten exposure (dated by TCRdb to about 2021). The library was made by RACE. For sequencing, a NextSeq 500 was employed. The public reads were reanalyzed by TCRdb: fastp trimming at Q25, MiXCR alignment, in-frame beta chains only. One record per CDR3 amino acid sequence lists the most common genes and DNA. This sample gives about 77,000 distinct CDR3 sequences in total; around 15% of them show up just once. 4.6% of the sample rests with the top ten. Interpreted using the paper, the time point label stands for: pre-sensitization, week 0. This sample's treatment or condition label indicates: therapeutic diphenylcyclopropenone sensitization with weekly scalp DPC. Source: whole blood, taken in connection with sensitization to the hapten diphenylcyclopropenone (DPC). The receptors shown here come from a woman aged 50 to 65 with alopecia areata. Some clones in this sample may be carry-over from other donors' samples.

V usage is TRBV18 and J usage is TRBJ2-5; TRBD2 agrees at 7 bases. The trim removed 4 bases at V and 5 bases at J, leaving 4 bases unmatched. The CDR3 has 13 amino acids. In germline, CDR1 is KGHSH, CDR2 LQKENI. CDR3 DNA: TGTGCCAGCTCACGGGACTATGGGGAGACCCAGTACTTC. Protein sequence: CASSRDYGETQYF.

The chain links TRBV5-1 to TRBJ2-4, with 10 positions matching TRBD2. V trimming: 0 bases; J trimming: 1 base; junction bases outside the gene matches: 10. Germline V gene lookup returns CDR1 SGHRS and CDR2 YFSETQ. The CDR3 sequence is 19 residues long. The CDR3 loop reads CASSLEGSGRRRAKNIQYF. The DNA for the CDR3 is TGCGCCAGCAGCTTGGAGGGTAGCGGGAGGAGGCGGGCCAAAAACATTCAGTACTTC. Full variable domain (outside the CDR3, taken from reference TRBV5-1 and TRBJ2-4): KAGVTQTPRYLIKTRGQQVTLSCSPISGHRSVSWYQQTPGQGLQFLFEYFSETQRNKGNFPGRFSGRQFSNSRSEMNVSTLELGDSALYLCASSLEGSGRRRAKNIQYFGAGTRLSVL.

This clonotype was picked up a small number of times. The CDR3 region has the DNA TGTGCCAGTAAGGACCTGAGCACTGAAGCTTTCTTT. Translated: CASKDLSTEAFF. This sequence joins TRBV19 and TRBJ1-1; no clear D. The germline gives CDR1 LNHDA, CDR2 SQIVND (reference sequence). Trimming cost V 7 bases and J 4 bases, with 10 bases left between them. The CDR3 length is 12 residues.

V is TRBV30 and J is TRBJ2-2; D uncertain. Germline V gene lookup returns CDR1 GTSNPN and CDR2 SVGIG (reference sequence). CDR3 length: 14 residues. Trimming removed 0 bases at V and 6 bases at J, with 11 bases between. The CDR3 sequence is CAWSVLGISGELFF. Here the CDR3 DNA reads TGTGCCTGGAGTGTACTTGGGATCTCCGGGGAGCTGTTTTTT.

Here the CDR3 DNA reads TGTGCCAGCAGCCAAGATCGGAGGGGAGGCTATGGCTACACCTTC. This codes for CASSQDRRGGYGYTF. This chain connects TRBV3-1 to TRBJ1-2; D possibly corresponds to TRBD1 (5 bases). With 0 bases removed from V and 4 bases from J, the gap between germline ends came to 12 bases. The CDR3 length is 15 residues. The germline CDR1 and CDR2 sequences are LGHDT and YNNKEL (reference sequence).

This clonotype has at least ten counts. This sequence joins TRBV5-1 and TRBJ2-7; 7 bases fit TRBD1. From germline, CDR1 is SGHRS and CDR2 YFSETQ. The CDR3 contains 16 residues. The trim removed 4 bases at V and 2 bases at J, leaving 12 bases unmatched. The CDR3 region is CASSENRGRGTYEQYF. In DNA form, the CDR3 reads TGCGCCAGCAGCGAAAACAGGGGTCGTGGGACCTACGAGCAGTACTTC.

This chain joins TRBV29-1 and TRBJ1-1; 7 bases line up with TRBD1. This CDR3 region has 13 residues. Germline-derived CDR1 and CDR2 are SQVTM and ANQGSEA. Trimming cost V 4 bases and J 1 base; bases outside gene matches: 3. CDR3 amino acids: CSVGYRGNTEAFF. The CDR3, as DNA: TGCAGCGTTGGTTACAGGGGGAACACTGAAGCTTTCTTT.

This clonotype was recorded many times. This chain's CDR3 is CSARDAIRMTVYEQYF. CDR3 in DNA: TGCAGTGCTAGAGATGCCATTCGAATGACAGTGTACGAGCAGTACTTC. The chain has TRBV20-1 and TRBJ2-7; a weak D match, TRBD1 (5 bases). CDR1 and CDR2 (germline): DFQATT, SNEGSKA (reference sequence). The germline V and J ends were trimmed by 0 bases and 4 bases, with 19 bases remaining between them. This CDR3 region has 16 residues.

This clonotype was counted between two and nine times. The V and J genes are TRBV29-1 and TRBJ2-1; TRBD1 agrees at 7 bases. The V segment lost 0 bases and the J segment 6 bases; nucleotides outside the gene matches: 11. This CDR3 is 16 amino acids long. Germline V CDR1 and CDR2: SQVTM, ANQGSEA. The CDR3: CSVEDTRATGSNEQFF. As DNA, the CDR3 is TGCAGCGTTGAAGATACCCGCGCGACAGGGAGCAATGAGCAGTTCTTC.

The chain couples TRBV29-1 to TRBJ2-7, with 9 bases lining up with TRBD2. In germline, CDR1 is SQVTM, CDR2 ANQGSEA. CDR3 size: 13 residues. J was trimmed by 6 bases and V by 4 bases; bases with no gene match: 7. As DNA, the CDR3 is TGCAGCGTTGGTGTAGCGGGAGAAGGCGAGCAGTACTTC. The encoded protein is CSVGVAGEGEQYF.

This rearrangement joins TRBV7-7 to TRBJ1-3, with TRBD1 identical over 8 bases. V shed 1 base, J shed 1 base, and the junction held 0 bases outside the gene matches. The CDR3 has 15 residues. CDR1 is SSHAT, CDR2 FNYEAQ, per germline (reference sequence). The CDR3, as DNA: TGTGCCAGCAGCTTAGGACAGGGGTCTGGAAACACCATATATTTT. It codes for CASSLGQGSGNTIYF.

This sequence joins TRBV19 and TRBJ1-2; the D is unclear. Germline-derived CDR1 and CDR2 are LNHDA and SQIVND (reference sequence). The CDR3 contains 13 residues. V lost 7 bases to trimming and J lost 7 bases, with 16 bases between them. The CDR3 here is CASTPLRGGGYTF. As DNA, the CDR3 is TGTGCCAGTACCCCCTTGCGGGGTGGTGGCTACACCTTC.

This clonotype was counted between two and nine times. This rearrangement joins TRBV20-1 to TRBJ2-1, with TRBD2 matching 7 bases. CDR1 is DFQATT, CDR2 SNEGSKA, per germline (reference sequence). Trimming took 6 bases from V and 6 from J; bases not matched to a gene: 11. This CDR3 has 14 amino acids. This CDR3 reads CSAGLGGVVNEQFF. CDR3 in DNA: TGCAGTGCCGGACTAGGCGGGGTGGTCAATGAGCAGTTCTTC.

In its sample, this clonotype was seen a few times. CDR3 nucleotide sequence: TGTGCCAGCAGCTCATTACAGGGGGAACGGGTGAACACTGAAGCTTTCTTT. Its protein product is CASSSLQGERVNTEAFF. V usage is TRBV7-9 and J usage is TRBJ1-1; 8 nucleotides align to TRBD1. This CDR3 comprises 17 residues. V lost 4 bases and J lost 0; bases outside the gene matches: 10. The germline CDR1 and CDR2 sequences are SEHNR and FQNEAQ (reference sequence).

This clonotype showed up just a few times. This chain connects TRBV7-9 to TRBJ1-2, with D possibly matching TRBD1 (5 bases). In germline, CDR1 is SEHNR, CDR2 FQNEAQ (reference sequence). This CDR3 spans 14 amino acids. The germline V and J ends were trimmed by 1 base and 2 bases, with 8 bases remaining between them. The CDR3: CASSLDGANYGYTF. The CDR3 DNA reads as TGTGCCAGCAGCTTAGACGGGGCCAACTATGGCTACACCTTC.